A selection of T cell receptor beta chains follows, all from one sample in a study of shared clonotypes between healthy human individuals. Using immunoSEQ multiplex PCR, the repertoire was profiled, and TCRdb retains in-frame clones only, with some absent. The sample lists about 680,000 clones, less than 80% seen once, with roughly 1.8% in the top ten. What was sequenced was memory CD4+ T cells sorted from blood. These receptors were collected from a woman aged 25 to 45 in good health. The conserved cysteine and the conserved F or W are not part of the CDR3 here. Fields, in order: V gene, J gene, D gene, CDR3 protein. The D gene is left open where the match is weak.

V: TRBV30; J: TRBJ2-1; D: NA; CDR3: AWSPGTYNEQF
V: TRBV11-2; J: TRBJ2-1; D: NA; CDR3: ASSLDHGVGGYNEQF
V: TRBV28; J: TRBJ1-2; D: NA; CDR3: ASSTRDHTIYGYT
V: TRBV5-1; J: TRBJ2-2; D: NA; CDR3: ASSSKNTGELF
V: TRBV30; J: TRBJ2-1; D: TRBD2; CDR3: AWNRLAGAEQF
V: TRBV29-1; J: TRBJ2-3; D: NA; CDR3: SVSEGGYSTDTQY
V: TRBV9; J: TRBJ2-5; D: NA; CDR3: ASSVAMGLQETQY
V: TRBV7-9; J: TRBJ2-7; D: TRBD2; CDR3: ASSPPPGLAVPLDEQY
V: TRBV4-2; J: TRBJ2-5; D: NA; CDR3: ASSQGTSREPEETQY
V: TRBV5-8; J: TRBJ1-1; D: NA; CDR3: ASSHRDAGEAF
V: TRBV18; J: TRBJ2-7; D: NA; CDR3: ASSPQGREQY
V: TRBV6-5; J: TRBJ1-4; D: TRBD1; CDR3: ASSYSGTGDEKLF
V: TRBV7-2; J: TRBJ1-1; D: NA; CDR3: ASSQGNTEAF
V: TRBV11-3; J: TRBJ2-5; D: TRBD2; CDR3: ASSPGGTVAETQY
V: TRBV6-6; J: TRBJ1-3; D: NA; CDR3: ASASSGNTIY
V: TRBV18; J: TRBJ2-1; D: NA; CDR3: ASSPGPADAEQF
V: TRBV28; J: TRBJ1-5; D: NA; CDR3: ASSLTGTSNQPQH
V: TRBV6-1; J: TRBJ2-7; D: TRBD1; CDR3: ASSDNGSGGYEQY
V: TRBV18; J: TRBJ1-5; D: NA; CDR3: ASSPGDGVGQPQH
V: TRBV13; J: TRBJ2-7; D: NA; CDR3: ASSLGSYEQY
V: TRBV6-1; J: TRBJ2-2; D: TRBD1; CDR3: ASSGQGSTGELF
V: TRBV10-3; J: TRBJ2-7; D: TRBD1; CDR3: AISPRTGYEQY
V: TRBV5-1; J: TRBJ2-7; D: NA; CDR3: ASSAQTGTHVPYEQY
V: TRBV19; J: TRBJ1-4; D: NA; CDR3: ASSISLTGGGFSTNEKLF
V: TRBV18; J: TRBJ2-7; D: TRBD1; CDR3: ASSGDRDYEQY
V: TRBV18; J: TRBJ2-3; D: TRBD1; CDR3: ASSLGQGADTQY